This T cell receptor (beta chain) is drawn from a study of blood T cells in healthy people across ages. Overall study: For every two T cells, template switching captured about one barcoded beta molecule. Study-wide results and caveats: Higher diversity and more naive CD4+ cells were features of long-lived donors, compared to aged donors.

The CDR3 is made up of 15 amino acids. Per the germline V gene, CDR1 is PRHDT and CDR2 is FYEKMQ (reference sequence). Primers used in a second PCR of about 7 to 12 cycles were a sample-barcoded 5' primer and a J-beta primer mix. Using its own MiXCR run on the 5' RACE reads, TCRdb lists one record per CDR3 protein. The sample carries hundreds of thousands of distinct CDR3 sequences, roughly 60% recorded once. Turning to this clonotype: The antigen remains unidentified.

This sequence was found in a man younger than 40 in good health. J is TRBJ2-4 and V is TRBV13; 10 bases are a match to TRBD1. TRBJ2-7 explains the end of the DNA better; the J call may be wrong. Sequenced input: blood. CDR3 region: CASREEDRGKVEQYF. The CDR3, as DNA: TGTGCCTCCCGAGAGGAGGACAGGGGGAAGGTCGAGCAGTACTTC.